This TCR beta chain was recovered during a study of identical twins. The study, taken as a whole, reports: Cord blood beta clonotypes present at high abundance carried fewer insertions; no such pattern appeared in memory repertoires.

Template switching, a step in the protocol, added a universal primer site, and cDNA carried unique molecular identifiers. Using its own MiXCR run on the 5' RACE reads, TCRdb lists one record per CDR3 protein. The sample includes 470,000 or so distinct CDR3 sequences, roughly 26% seen only once; the top ten take approximately 2.9%. Many counts were recorded for this clonotype. Its antigen remains unknown. All donors comprised healthy Caucasians. The V gene lost 1 base and the J gene lost 3 bases, with 6 bases spanning the gap. The CDR3 spans 13 residues. Looked up from germline, CDR1 is SEHNR and CDR2 is FQNEAQ (reference sequence). The same data also contributed to another study, on T cells expressing NK-cell markers. That work states: An anti-gamma-delta TCR antibody was added in several experiments. It restricted sorting to alpha-beta TCR-expressing T cells.

Specimen: CD4+ T cells sorted from blood. The clonotype was recovered from a woman younger than 30 in good health. The chain has TRBV7-9 and TRBJ1-2; unclear D gene. In DNA, the CDR3 is TGTGCCAGCAGCTTAGTTGGGGACTATGGCTACACCTTC. Translating gives CASSLVGDYGYTF.